One and the same sample provided the 28 T cell receptor beta chains below, sequenced in a study of monozygotic twins with inflammatory bowel disease. For each CDR3 protein, TCRdb gives one entry from its re-call of the 5' RACE reads, without DNA. This table holds fewer than 450,000 distinct CDR3 sequences. Sequencing was done on a sample of blood. These TCRs come from a human donor with ulcerative colitis or Crohn's disease, or a healthy co-twin of an affected twin (not recorded which).

V usage is TRBV6-5 and J usage is TRBJ2-3; the D call from TCRdb, TRBD2, cannot be confirmed without DNA. This CDR3 has 16 amino acids. Germline values: CDR1 MNHEY, CDR2 SVGAGI. The CDR3 loop is CASSYSKRGARDTQYF.

The chain recombines TRBV12-5 with TRBJ2-7; checking the TCRdb D call of TRBD2 is not possible without DNA. From germline, CDR1 is LGHNT and CDR2 FRNRAP. The CDR3 is 14 residues long. CDR3 region: CASGRTYGLPEQYF.

This chain joins TRBV5-1 and TRBJ2-1; TCRdb proposes TRBD1, but this gene call is untestable without DNA. The CDR3 totals 14 residues. CDR1 is SGHRS, CDR2 YFSETQ, per germline. The CDR3 protein is CASSTRDSQNEQFF.

CDR3 sequence reads: CASSDMSQTDYEQYF. The chain combines TRBV5-6 with TRBJ2-7. The CDR3 is 15 residues long. Germline V CDR1 and CDR2: SGHDT, YYEEEE.

The chain employs TRBV20-1 and TRBJ2-7; the TRBD1 assignment by TCRdb is unverifiable without DNA. CDR3 length: 15 residues. Germline V CDR1 and CDR2: DFQATT, SNEGSKA (reference sequence). The CDR3 protein is CSARDSPRGKHEQYF.

The chain joins TRBV7-2 to TRBJ2-1; TCRdb picks TRBD1, but there is no DNA to check that call. Germline V gene lookup returns CDR1 SGHTA and CDR2 FQGNSA. The CDR3 covers 15 residues. The chain's CDR3 is CASSFLGQGYNEQFF.

The rearrangement links TRBV15 to TRBJ2-5; the D call of TRBD1 rests on TCRdb alone, since no DNA is present to check it. CDR1 and CDR2 from the germline V gene are LNHNV and YYDKDF (reference sequence). This CDR3 comprises 14 residues. CDR3 sequence: CATSRDLGAETQYF. Supplemented by reference TRBV15 and TRBJ2-5, the full variable domain reads DAMVIQNPRYQVTQFGKPVTLSCSQTLNHNVMYWYQQKSSQAPKLLFHYYDKDFNNEADTPDNFQSRRPNTSFCFLDIRSPGLGDTAMYLCATSRDLGAETQYFGPGTRLLVL.

This chain connects TRBV20-1 to TRBJ2-5; TCRdb returns TRBD2, unconfirmable since there is no DNA. Germline loops: CDR1 DFQATT, CDR2 SNEGSKA (reference sequence). This CDR3 region has 16 residues. The CDR3 protein is CSAREGLAGVQETQYF.

CDR3 sequence: CASSFGTAYEQYF. This chain links TRBV7-2 with TRBJ2-7; TCRdb's assignment of TRBD1 cannot be checked, as there is no DNA. The germline CDR1 and CDR2 sequences are SGHTA and FQGNSA. The CDR3 loop spans 13 amino acids.

The V and J genes are TRBV7-3 and TRBJ2-5; the TCRdb D gene call, TRBD1, has no DNA to confirm it. The germline V gene has CDR1 SGHTA and CDR2 FQGTGA. The CDR3 runs to 14 residues. Here the CDR3 reads CASSPQGAQETQYF.

This chain uses TRBV6-6 with TRBJ2-3. The CDR3 runs to 14 residues. In germline, CDR1 is MNHNY, CDR2 SVGAGI (reference sequence). The CDR3 region is CASSYSTSTDTQYF.

The rearrangement links TRBV7-3 to TRBJ2-1. Germline values: CDR1 SGHTA, CDR2 FQGTGA. The CDR3 has 15 residues. The CDR3 protein is CASSSETTSYNEQFF.

The genes are TRBV7-2 and TRBJ1-2. Germline assignment: CDR1 SGHTA and CDR2 FQGNSA. This CDR3 spans 13 amino acids. The chain's CDR3 is CASSSDQYYGYTF.

V and J are TRBV18 and TRBJ1-1. The CDR3 runs 16 residues. From germline, CDR1 is KGHSH and CDR2 LQKENI. CDR3 amino acids: CASQTAGGRMNTEAFF.

The V and J genes are TRBV7-2 and TRBJ2-2; checking the TCRdb D call of TRBD2 is not possible without DNA. The CDR3 spans 15 residues. CDR1 and CDR2 (germline): SGHTA, FQGNSA. This CDR3 reads CASSRGGTITGELFF. The variable domain in full, with the rest retrieved from reference TRBV7-2 and TRBJ2-2, is GAGVSQSPSNKVTEKGKDVELRCDPISGHTALYWYRQSLGQGLEFLIYFQGNSAPDKSGLPSDRFSAERTGGSVSTLTIQRTQQEDSAVYLCASSRGGTITGELFFGEGSRLTVL.

The CDR3 sequence: CASSPPEGHRGNEQFF. The chain carries TRBV7-3 and TRBJ2-1; checking the TCRdb D call of TRBD1 is not possible without DNA. Per the germline V gene, CDR1 is SGHTA and CDR2 is FQGTGA. The CDR3 is made up of 16 amino acids.

This chain connects TRBV12-5 to TRBJ1-1; TCRdb selects TRBD1, and the lack of DNA leaves this call unchecked. Germline CDR1 is LGHNT and CDR2 is FRNRAP. This CDR3 region has 16 residues. CDR3 region: CASGSPKTGYGTEAFF. Full variable domain (remainder filled in from reference TRBV12-5 and TRBJ1-1): DARVTQTPRHKVTEMGQEVTMRCQPILGHNTVFWYRQTMMQGLELLAYFRNRAPLDDSGMPKDRFSAEMPDATLATLKIQPSEPRDSAVYFCASGSPKTGYGTEAFFGQGTRLTVV.

V and J are TRBV11-3 and TRBJ2-3; the D call from TCRdb, TRBD2, cannot be confirmed without DNA. Germline V gene lookup returns CDR1 SGHNT and CDR2 YENEEA. The CDR3 runs 14 residues. The chain's CDR3 is CASSGTEATYTQYF.

This chain connects TRBV5-1 to TRBJ1-5; TCRdb reports TRBD1, a call that lacks DNA to check it against. This CDR3 is built from 14 residues. Germline-derived CDR1 and CDR2 are SGHRS and YFSETQ. CDR3 in amino acids: CASSLAEGGQPQHF. Full variable domain (remainder filled in from reference TRBV5-1 and TRBJ1-5): KAGVTQTPRYLIKTRGQQVTLSCSPISGHRSVSWYQQTPGQGLQFLFEYFSETQRNKGNFPGRFSGRQFSNSRSEMNVSTLELGDSALYLCASSLAEGGQPQHFGDGTRLSIL.

The chain has TRBV11-2 and TRBJ1-2; TCRdb indicates TRBD1, and absent DNA this call remains unverified. CDR1 SGHAT and CDR2 FQNNGV come from the germline V gene. The CDR3 extends over 16 amino acids. The CDR3 sequence is CASSLVPDRTNYGYTF.

The rearrangement uses TRBV19 and TRBJ1-5; TCRdb picks TRBD1, but there is no DNA to check that call. CDR3 length: 15 residues. Looked up from germline, CDR1 is LNHDA and CDR2 is SQIVND (reference sequence). CDR3 in amino acids: CASTVQGASHQPQHF.

The chain has TRBV4-2 and TRBJ2-1. Germline V gene lookup returns CDR1 LGHNA and CDR2 YNFKEQ. The CDR3 extends over 13 amino acids. This chain's CDR3 is CASSQSPYNEQFF.

The rearrangement links TRBV5-1 to TRBJ1-5; TCRdb proposes TRBD1, but this gene call is untestable without DNA. The CDR3 covers 16 residues. Germline V gene lookup returns CDR1 SGHRS and CDR2 YFSETQ. CDR3 amino acids: CASSIGTGSFGQPQHF.

The V and J genes are TRBV3-1 and TRBJ1-2; no DNA is available, so the TRBD1 call from TCRdb remains unchecked. The CDR3 length is 15 residues. The germline gives CDR1 LGHDT, CDR2 YNNKEL (reference sequence). The CDR3 reads CASSRSGGPNYGYTF.

This rearrangement joins TRBV2 to TRBJ2-7; with no DNA, the TCRdb D assignment of TRBD1 cannot be verified. The CDR3 consists of 12 residues. Germline values: CDR1 SNHLY, CDR2 FYNNEI. The CDR3 spells CASSDDSNDLYF.

This chain joins TRBV7-9 and TRBJ1-6; the TRBD1 assignment by TCRdb is unverifiable without DNA. The germline V gene has CDR1 SEHNR and CDR2 FQNEAQ (reference sequence). The CDR3 extends over 14 amino acids. CDR3 amino acids: CASSPGAGGSPLHF.

The J gene is TRBJ1-5, the V gene TRBV21-1. TRBV21-1 is a pseudogene locus. CDR3 length: 15 residues. CDR3 loop: CASSKATGAFQPQHF.

J is TRBJ1-1 and V is TRBV19; the TRBD1 assignment by TCRdb is unverifiable without DNA. From germline, CDR1 is LNHDA and CDR2 SQIVND (reference sequence). The CDR3 spans 14 residues. This CDR3 is CASSPRDRGTEAFF.